This T cell receptor beta chain was identified in a study of radiation and T cells in renal cell carcinoma. Whole-study findings and limits: In blood, top tumor clones expanded by 2 weeks, shrinking by 4.

Time point meaning: blood 4 weeks post-SBRT, at nephrectomy. Regarding treatment: 15 Gy SBRT to primary tumor, nephrectomy 4 weeks later. This table comes from immunoSEQ multiplex PCR, and its TCRdb copy is limited to in-frame clones, with some not included. Among 97,000 or so clones listed, more than 65% were seen once. Details on this clone: The antigen remains undetermined.

This clonotype originated in a man aged 55 to 70 with renal cell carcinoma. Here the sequenced sample was blood, taken from a patient whose treatment included radiotherapy and nephrectomy.

The CDR3 reads CASSAGLPPTKGLFF. Here the CDR3 DNA reads TGTGCCAGCAGCGCAGGACTCCCCCCGACAAAGGGGCTGTTTTTT. The genes are TRBV9 and TRBJ2-2, with D tentatively TRBD2 (5 bases). Germline lookup yields CDR1 SGDLS and CDR2 YYNGEE. With 3 bases removed from V and 13 bases from J, the gap between germline ends came to 22 bases. The CDR3 sequence is 15 residues long.